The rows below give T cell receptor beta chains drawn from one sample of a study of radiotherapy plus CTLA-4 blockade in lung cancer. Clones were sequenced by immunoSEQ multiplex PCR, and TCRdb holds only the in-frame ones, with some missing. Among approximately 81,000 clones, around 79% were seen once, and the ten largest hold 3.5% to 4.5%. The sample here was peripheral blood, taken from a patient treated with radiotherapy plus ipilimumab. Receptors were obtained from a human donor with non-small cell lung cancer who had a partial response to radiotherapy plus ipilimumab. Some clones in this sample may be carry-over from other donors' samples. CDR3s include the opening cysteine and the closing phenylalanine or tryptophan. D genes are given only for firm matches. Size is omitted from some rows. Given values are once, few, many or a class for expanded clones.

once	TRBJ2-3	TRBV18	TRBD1	CASSQGQGNTDTQYF	TGTGCCAGCTCACAGGGACAGGGTAACACAGATACGCAGTATTTT
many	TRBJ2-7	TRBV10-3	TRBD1	CAITGQGSPYEQYF	TGTGCCATCACAGGACAGGGTAGTCCCTACGAGCAGTACTTC
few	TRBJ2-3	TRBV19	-	CASSIAHRINTQYF	TGTGCCAGTAGTATCGCCCACAGGATAAATACGCAGTATTTT
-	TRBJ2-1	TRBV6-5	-	CASRARGAGGGEQFF	TGTGCCAGCAGAGCCAGGGGGGCCGGAGGTGGTGAGCAGTTCTTC
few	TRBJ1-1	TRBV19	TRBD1	CASSEQGGTEAFF	TGTGCCAGTAGTGAGCAGGGGGGTACTGAAGCTTTCTTT
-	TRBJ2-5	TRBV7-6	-	CASSSPRLIQTQYF	TGTGCCAGCAGCTCCCCCCGACTAATTCAGACCCAGTACTTC
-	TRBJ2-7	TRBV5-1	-	CASSLFGVQYF	TGCGCCAGCAGCTTGTTCGGGGTCCAGTACTTC
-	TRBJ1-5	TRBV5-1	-	CASRAGENQPQHF	TGCGCCAGCAGGGCAGGGGAAAATCAGCCCCAGCATTTT
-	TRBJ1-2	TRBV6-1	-	CASRLDSTGSYGYTF	TGTGCCAGCAGACTTGACTCGACAGGATCCTATGGCTACACCTTC
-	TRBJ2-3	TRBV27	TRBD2	CASSLRGDADTQYF	TGTGCCAGCAGTCTCCGGGGGGACGCAGATACGCAGTATTTT
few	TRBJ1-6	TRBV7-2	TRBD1	CASSPDRGGSPLHF	TGTGCCAGCAGCCCGGACAGGGGCGGTTCACCCCTCCACTTT
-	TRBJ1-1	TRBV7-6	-	CASSLNQGGTEAFF	TGTGCCAGCAGCTTAAACCAGGGTGGTACTGAAGCTTTCTTT
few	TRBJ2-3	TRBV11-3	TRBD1	CASSLDFTGDYTDTQYF	TGTGCCAGCAGCTTAGATTTCACAGGGGATTACACAGATACGCAGTATTTT
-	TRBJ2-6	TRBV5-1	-	CASTGNSGANVLTF	TGCGCCAGCACGGGGAACTCTGGGGCCAACGTCCTGACTTTC
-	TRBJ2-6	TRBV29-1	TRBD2	CSVIGLAGAGANVLTF	TGCAGCGTTATCGGACTAGCGGGAGCCGGGGCCAACGTCCTGACTTTC